The present T cell receptor beta chain was sequenced within a study of OX40 agonist ivuxolimab in advanced cancers. Study-wide context: The patients got ivuxolimab, which is an agonistic anti-OX40 (CD134) antibody. Of mixed ages from roughly 23 to 85 and averaging roughly 64 years, the group was 65% to 85% male.

The CDR3 loop spans 16 amino acids. With 4 bases removed from V and 5 bases from J, the gap between germline ends came to 18 bases. The germline CDR1 and CDR2 sequences are MNHEY and SMNVEV (reference sequence). General study points: Some nonresponders additionally presented with little normalized T-cell clonal expansion.

Libraries were prepared by immunoSEQ multiplex PCR; TCRdb keeps only in-frame clonotypes and omits some of them. The sample yields tens of thousands of clones, around 78% seen once. Researchers took blood at baseline, on cycle 4 day 1, and on cycle 7 day 1. This clone was observed once. Its antigen remains unidentified. V is TRBV27 and J is TRBJ2-1; tentatively, D is TRBD2 (6 bases). The sequences come from CD4+ or CD8+ T cells sorted from blood, collected in a trial of the OX40 agonist ivuxolimab. The clonotype originates from an adult with an advanced solid tumor such as melanoma, head and neck, liver or kidney cancer. The CDR3 DNA sequence: TGTGCCAGCAGTTCCCCGGCGGGGACTGCGAACAATGAGCAGTTCTTC. Protein sequence: CASSSPAGTANNEQFF.